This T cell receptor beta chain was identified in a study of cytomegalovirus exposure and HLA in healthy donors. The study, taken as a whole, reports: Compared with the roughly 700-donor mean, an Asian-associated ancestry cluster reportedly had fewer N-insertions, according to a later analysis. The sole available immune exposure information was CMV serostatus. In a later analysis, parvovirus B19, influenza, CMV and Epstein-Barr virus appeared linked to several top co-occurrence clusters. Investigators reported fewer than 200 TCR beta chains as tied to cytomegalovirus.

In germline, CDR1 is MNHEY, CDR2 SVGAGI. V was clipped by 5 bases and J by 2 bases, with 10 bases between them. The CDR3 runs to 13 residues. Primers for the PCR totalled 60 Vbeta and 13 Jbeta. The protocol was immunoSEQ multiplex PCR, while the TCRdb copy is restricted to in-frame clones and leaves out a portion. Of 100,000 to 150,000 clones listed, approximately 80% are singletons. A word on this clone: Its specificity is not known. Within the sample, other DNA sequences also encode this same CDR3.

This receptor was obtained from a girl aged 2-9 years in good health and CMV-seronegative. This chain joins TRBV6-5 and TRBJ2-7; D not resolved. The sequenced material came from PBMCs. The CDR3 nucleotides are TGTGCCAGCAGTGGCTCGCAGGCCTACGAGCAGTACTTC. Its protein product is CASSGSQAYEQYF.